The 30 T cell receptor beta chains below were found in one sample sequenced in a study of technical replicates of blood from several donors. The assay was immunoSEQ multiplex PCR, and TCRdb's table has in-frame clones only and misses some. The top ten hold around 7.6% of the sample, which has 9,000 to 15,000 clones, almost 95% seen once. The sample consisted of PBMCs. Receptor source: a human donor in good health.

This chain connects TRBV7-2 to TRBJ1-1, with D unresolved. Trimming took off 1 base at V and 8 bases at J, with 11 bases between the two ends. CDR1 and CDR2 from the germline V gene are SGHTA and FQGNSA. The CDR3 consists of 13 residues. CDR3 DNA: TGTGCCAGCAGCTTAGATGTAGCGAGAGAAGCTTTCTTT. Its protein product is CASSLDVAREAFF.

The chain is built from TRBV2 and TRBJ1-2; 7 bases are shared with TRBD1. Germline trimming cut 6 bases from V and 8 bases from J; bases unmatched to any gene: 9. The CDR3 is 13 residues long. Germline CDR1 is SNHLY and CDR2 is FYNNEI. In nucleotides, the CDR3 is TGTGCCAGCAGACAGGGGACAGTAGGAGGCTACACCTTC. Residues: CASRQGTVGGYTF.

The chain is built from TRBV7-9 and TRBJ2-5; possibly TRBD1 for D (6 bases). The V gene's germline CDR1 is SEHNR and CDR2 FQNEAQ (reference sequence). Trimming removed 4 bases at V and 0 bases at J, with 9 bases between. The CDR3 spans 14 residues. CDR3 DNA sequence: TGTGCCAGCAGCTCTCAGGGGTACCAAGAGACCCAGTACTTC. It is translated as CASSSQGYQETQYF.

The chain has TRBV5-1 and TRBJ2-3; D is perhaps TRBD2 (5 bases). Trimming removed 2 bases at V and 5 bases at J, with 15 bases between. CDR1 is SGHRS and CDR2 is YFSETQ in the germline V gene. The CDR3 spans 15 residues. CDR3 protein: CASSFAGPARDTQYF. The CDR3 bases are TGCGCCAGCAGCTTTGCGGGTCCCGCCCGAGATACGCAGTATTTT.

CDR3 nucleotides: TGTGCCAGCAGTTTCGACCTCAGGGGGTTGGGTCAGCCCCAGCATTTT. It yields the protein CASSFDLRGLGQPQHF. The rearrangement joins TRBV28 to TRBJ1-5, with 7 bases lining up with TRBD1. The CDR3 consists of 16 residues. CDR1 and CDR2 (germline): MDHEN, SYDVKM. V lost 3 bases, J lost 6 bases, and 11 bases stayed unmatched.

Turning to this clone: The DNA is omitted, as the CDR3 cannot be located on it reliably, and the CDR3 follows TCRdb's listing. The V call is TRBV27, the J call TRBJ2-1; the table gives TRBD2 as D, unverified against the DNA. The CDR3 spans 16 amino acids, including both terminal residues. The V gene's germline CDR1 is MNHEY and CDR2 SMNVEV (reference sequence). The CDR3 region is CASSSSGLRSYNEQFF.

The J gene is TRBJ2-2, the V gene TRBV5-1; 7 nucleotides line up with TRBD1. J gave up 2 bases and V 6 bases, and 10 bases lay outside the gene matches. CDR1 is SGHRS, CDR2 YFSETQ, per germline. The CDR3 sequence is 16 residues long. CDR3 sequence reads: CASTKREGGNTGELFF. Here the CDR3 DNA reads TGCGCCAGCACCAAAAGGGAAGGGGGCAACACCGGGGAGCTGTTTTTT.

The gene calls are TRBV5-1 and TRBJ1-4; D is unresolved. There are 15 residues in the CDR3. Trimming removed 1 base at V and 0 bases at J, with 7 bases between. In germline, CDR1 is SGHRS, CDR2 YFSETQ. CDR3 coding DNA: TGCGCCAGCAGCTTGCTAGGTGCAACTAATGAAAAACTGTTTTTT. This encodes CASSLLGATNEKLFF. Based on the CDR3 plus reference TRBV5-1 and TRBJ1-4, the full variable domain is KAGVTQTPRYLIKTRGQQVTLSCSPISGHRSVSWYQQTPGQGLQFLFEYFSETQRNKGNFPGRFSGRQFSNSRSEMNVSTLELGDSALYLCASSLLGATNEKLFFGSGTQLSVL.

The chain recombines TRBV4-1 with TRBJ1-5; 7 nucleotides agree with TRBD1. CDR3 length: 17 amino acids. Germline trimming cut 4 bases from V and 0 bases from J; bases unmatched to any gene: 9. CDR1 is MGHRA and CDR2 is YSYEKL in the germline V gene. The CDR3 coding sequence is TGCGCCAGCAGCCGAGAGTCGGGACAGAATAGCAATCAGCCCCAGCATTTT. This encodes CASSRESGQNSNQPQHF.

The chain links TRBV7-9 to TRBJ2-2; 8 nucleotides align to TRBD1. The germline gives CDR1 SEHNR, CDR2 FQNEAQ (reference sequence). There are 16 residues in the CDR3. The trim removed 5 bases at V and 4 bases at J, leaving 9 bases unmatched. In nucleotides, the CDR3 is TGTGCCAGCAGCACCTACCGGGACAGGACCACCGGGGAGCTGTTTTTT. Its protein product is CASSTYRDRTTGELFF.

DNA for the CDR3: TGTGCCAGCAGTGAAGGAGGAGGCACTAATGAAAAACTGTTTTTT. It translates to CASSEGGGTNEKLFF. This chain uses TRBV6-1 with TRBJ1-4; D uncertain. CDR1 and CDR2 (germline): MNHNS, SASEGT. V shed 1 base and J shed 2 bases, with 8 bases lying between them. This CDR3 has 15 amino acids.

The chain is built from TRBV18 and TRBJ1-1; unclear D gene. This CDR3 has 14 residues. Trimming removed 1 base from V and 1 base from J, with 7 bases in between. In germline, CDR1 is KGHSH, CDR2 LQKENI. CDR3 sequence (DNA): TGTGCCAGCTCACCACTTGTCGGGAACACTGAAGCTTTCTTT. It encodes CASSPLVGNTEAFF.

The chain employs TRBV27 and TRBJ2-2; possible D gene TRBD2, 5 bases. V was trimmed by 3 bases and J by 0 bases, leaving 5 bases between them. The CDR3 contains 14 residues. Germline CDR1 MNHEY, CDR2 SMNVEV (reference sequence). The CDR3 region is CASSFGTNTGELFF. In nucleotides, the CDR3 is TGTGCCAGCAGTTTCGGGACGAACACCGGGGAGCTGTTTTTT.

As DNA, the CDR3 is TGTGCCAGCAGCTTCAGCGGGAGCCCCTACAATGAGCAGTTCTTC. It translates to CASSFSGSPYNEQFF. The chain employs TRBV7-9 and TRBJ2-1; 8 bases match TRBD2. This CDR3 spans 15 amino acids. The V gene's germline CDR1 is SEHNR and CDR2 FQNEAQ (reference sequence). The junction had 3 bases not matched to a gene; V was cut back by 3 bases and J by 2 bases.

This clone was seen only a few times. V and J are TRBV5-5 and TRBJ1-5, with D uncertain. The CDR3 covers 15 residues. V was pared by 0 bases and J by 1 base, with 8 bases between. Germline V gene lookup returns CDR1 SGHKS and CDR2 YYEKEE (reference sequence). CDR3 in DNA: TGTGCCAGCAGCTTGGGAAGAGGGAGCAATCAGCCCCAGCATTTT. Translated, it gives CASSLGRGSNQPQHF.

CDR3 protein: CASRKSRESHHEQFF. The DNA for the CDR3 is TGTGCCAGCCGAAAGTCGCGGGAGAGTCACCATGAGCAGTTCTTC. This rearrangement joins TRBV6-1 to TRBJ2-1; 7 bases match TRBD2. The CDR3 is 15 amino acids. V gave up 8 bases and J gave up 8 bases; unmatched junction bases: 15. The V gene's germline CDR1 is MNHNS and CDR2 SASEGT.

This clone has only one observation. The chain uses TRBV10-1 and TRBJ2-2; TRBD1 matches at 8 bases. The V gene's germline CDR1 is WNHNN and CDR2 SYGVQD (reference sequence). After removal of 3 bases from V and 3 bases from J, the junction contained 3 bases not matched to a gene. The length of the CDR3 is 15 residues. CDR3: CASSDGQGYTGELFF. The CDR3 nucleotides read TGCGCCAGCAGTGATGGACAGGGATACACCGGGGAGCTGTTTTTT.

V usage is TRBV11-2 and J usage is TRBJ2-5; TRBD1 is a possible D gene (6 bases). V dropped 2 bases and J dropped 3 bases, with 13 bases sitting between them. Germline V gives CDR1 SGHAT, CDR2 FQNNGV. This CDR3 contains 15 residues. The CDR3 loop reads CASSLLGQQEETQYF. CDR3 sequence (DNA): TGTGCCAGCAGCTTACTCGGACAGCAAGAAGAGACCCAGTACTTC.

As DNA, the CDR3 is TGTGCCAGCAGCAGGGACAGCGGATACGAGCAGTACTTC. It yields the protein CASSRDSGYEQYF. This chain connects TRBV7-2 to TRBJ2-7; 7 nucleotides line up with TRBD1. CDR1 and CDR2 from the germline V gene are SGHTA and FQGNSA. CDR3 length: 13 amino acids. After removal of 5 bases from V and 4 bases from J, the junction contained 5 bases not matched to a gene.

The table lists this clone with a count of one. CDR3 nucleotide sequence: TGTGCCAGCAGCTCCAGTATCCGGGACAGGGGCTACGAGCAGTACTTC. Translating it yields CASSSSIRDRGYEQYF. The chain joins TRBV11-1 to TRBJ2-7; 10 nucleotides align to TRBD1. Germline CDR1 is SGHAT and CDR2 is FQDESV (reference sequence). The CDR3 has 16 residues. Trimming removed 4 bases from V and 3 bases from J; junction bases left unmatched: 9.

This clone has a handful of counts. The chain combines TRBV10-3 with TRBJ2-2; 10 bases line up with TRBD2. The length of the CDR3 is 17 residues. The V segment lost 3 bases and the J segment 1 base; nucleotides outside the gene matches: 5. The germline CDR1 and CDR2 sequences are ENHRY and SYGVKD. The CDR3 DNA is TGTGCCATCAGTGATTCGGGACTAGCGATGAACACCGGGGAGCTGTTTTTT. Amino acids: CAISDSGLAMNTGELFF.

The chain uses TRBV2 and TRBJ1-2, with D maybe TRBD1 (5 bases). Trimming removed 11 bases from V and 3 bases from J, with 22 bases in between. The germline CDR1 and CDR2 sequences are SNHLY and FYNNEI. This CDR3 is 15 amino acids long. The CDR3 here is CAQSSAGSGDYGYTF. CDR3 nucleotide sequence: TGTGCCCAATCCAGTGCAGGGAGCGGGGACTATGGCTACACCTTC.

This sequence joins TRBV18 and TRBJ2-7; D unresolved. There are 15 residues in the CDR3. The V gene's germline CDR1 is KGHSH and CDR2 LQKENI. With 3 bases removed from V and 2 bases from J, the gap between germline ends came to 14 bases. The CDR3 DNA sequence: TGTGCCAGCTCACCGATCGAGACACGGACCTACGAGCAGTACTTC. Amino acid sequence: CASSPIETRTYEQYF.

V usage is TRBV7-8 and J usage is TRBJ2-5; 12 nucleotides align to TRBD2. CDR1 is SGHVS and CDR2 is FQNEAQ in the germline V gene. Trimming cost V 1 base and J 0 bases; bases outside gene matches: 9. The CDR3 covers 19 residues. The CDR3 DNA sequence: TGTGCCAGCAGCTTAGGACTAGCGGGAGTCACACGCTACCAAGAGACCCAGTACTTC. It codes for CASSLGLAGVTRYQETQYF. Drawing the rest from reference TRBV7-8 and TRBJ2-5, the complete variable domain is GAGVSQSPRYKVAKRGQDVALRCDPISGHVSLFWYQQALGQGPEFLTYFQNEAQLDKSGLPSDRFFAERPEGSVSTLKIQRTQQEDSAVYLCASSLGLAGVTRYQETQYFGPGTRLLVL.

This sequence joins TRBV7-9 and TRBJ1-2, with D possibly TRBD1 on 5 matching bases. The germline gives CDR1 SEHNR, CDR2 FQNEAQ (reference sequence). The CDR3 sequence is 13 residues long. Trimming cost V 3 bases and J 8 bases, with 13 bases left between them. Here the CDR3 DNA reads TGTGCCAGCAGCTTCGGGACTGAAGGGGGCTACACCTTC. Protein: CASSFGTEGGYTF.

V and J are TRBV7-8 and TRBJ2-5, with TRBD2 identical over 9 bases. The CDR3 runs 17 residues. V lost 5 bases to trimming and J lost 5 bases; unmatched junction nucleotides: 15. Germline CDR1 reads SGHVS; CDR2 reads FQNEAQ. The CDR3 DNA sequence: TGTGCCAGCAGCCCAAGTAGCGGGAGTGGGCTTCGGGAGACCCAGTACTTC. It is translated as CASSPSSGSGLRETQYF.

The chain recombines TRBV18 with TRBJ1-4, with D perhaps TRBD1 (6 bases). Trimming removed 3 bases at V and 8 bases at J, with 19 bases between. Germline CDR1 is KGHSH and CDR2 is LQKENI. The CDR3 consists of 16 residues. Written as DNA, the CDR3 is TGTGCCAGCTCACCCACCGGGGGGGGGCCAGGGGAAAAACTGTTTTTT. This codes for CASSPTGGGPGEKLFF.

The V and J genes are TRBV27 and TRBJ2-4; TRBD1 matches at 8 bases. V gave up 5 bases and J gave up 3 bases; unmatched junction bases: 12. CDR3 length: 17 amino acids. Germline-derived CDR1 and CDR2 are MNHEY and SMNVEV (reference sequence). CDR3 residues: CASSPPQGVFGKNIQYF. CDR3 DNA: TGTGCCAGCAGTCCACCACAGGGGGTCTTTGGCAAAAACATTCAGTACTTC.

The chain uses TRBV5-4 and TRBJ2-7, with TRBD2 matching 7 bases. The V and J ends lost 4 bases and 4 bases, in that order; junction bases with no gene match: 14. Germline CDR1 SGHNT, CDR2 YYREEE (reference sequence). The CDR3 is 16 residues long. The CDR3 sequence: CASSPGVGGSGYEQYF. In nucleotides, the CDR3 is TGTGCCAGCAGCCCGGGGGTGGGCGGGAGCGGGTACGAGCAGTACTTC.

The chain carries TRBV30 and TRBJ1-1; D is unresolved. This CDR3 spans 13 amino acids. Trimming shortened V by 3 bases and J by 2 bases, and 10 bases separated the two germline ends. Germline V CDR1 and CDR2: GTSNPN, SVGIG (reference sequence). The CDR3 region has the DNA TGTGCCTGGAGCCGACAAAGAAACACTGAAGCTTTCTTT. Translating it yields CAWSRQRNTEAFF.